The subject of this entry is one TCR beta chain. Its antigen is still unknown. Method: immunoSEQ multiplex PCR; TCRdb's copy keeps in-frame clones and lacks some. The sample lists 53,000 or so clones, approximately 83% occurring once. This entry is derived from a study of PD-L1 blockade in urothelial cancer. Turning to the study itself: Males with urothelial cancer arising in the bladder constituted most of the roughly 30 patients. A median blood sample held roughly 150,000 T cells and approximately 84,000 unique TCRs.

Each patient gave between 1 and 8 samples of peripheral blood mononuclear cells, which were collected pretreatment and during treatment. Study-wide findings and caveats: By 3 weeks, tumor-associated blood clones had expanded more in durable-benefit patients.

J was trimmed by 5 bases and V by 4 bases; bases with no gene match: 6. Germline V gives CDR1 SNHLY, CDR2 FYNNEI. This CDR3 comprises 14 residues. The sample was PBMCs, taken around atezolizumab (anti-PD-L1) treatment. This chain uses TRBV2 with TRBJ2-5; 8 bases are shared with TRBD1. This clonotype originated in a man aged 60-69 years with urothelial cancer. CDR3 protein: CASSAWTGRETQYF. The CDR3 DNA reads TGTGCCAGCAGTGCCTGGACAGGGAGGGAGACCCAGTACTTC.